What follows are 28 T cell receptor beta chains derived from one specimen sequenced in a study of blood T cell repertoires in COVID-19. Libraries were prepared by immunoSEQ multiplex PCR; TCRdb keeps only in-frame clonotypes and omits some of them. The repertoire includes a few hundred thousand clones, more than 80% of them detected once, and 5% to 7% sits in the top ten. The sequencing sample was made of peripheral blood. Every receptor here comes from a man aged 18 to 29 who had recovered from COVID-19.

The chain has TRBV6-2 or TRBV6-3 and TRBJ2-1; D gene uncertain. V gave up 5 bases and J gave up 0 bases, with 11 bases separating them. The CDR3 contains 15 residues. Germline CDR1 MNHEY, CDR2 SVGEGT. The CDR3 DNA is TGTGCCAGCAGTCGTTCCCCGAGCTCCTACAATGAGCAGTTCTTC. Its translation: CASSRSPSSYNEQFF.

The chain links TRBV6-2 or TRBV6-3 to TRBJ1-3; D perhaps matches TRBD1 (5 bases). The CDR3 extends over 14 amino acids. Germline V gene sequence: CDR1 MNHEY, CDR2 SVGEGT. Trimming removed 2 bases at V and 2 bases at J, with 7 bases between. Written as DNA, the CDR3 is TGTGCCAGCAGTTACGCAGGGACTGGAAACACCATATATTTT. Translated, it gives CASSYAGTGNTIYF.

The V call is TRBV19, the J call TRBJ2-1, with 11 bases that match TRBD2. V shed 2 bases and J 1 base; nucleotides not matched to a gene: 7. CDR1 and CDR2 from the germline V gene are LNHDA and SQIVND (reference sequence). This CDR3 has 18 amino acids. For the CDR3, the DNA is TGTGCCAGTAGTATAAGTAGCGGGAGGGCCAAATCCTACAATGAGCAGTTCTTC. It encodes CASSISSGRAKSYNEQFF.

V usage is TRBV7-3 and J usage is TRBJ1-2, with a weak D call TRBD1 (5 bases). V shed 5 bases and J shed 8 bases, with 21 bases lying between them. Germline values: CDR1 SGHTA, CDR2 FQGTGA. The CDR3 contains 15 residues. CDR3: CASSPRDPRAGGYTF. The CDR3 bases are TGTGCCAGCAGCCCACGGGACCCACGCGCGGGGGGCTACACCTTC.

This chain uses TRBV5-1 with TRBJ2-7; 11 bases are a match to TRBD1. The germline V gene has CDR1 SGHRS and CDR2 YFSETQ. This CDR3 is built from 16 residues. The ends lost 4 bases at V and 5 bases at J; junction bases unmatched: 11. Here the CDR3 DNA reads TGCGCCAGCAGCCGACAATCGGGACAGGGGGTCCACGAGCAGTACTTC. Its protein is CASSRQSGQGVHEQYF. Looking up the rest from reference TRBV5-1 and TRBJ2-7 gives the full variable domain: KAGVTQTPRYLIKTRGQQVTLSCSPISGHRSVSWYQQTPGQGLQFLFEYFSETQRNKGNFPGRFSGRQFSNSRSEMNVSTLELGDSALYLCASSRQSGQGVHEQYFGPGTRLTVT.

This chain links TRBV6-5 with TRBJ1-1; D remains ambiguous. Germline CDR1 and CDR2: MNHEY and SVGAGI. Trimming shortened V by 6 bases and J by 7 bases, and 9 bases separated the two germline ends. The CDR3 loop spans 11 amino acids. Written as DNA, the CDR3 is TGTGCCAGCAGACTAGGATTTGAAGCTTTCTTT. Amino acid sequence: CASRLGFEAFF.

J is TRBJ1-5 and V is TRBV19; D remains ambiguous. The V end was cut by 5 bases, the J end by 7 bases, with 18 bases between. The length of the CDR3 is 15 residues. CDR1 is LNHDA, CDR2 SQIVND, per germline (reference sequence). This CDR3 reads CASSLAGSEGQPQHF. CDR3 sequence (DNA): TGTGCCAGTAGTCTGGCCGGTTCTGAGGGCCAGCCCCAGCATTTT.

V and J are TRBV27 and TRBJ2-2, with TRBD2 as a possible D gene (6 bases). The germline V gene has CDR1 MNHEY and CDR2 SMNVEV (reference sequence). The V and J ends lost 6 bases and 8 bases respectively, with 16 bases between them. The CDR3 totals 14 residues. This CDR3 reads CASSVGTAIGELFF. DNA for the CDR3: TGTGCCAGCAGCGTCGGGACTGCGATAGGGGAGCTGTTTTTT.

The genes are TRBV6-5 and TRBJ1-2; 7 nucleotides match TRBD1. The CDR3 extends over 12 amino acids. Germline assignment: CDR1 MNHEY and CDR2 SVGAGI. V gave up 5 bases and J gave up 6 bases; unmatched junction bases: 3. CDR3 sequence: CASSLTGNGYTF. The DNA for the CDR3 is TGTGCCAGCAGTCTGACAGGGAATGGCTACACCTTC.

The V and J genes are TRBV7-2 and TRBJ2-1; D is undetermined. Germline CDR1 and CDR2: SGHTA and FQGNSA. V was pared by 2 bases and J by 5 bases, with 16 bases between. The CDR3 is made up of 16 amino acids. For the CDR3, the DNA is TGTGCCAGCAGCTTATATCGCTCGAGCCCTAACAATGAGCAGTTCTTC. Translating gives CASSLYRSSPNNEQFF.

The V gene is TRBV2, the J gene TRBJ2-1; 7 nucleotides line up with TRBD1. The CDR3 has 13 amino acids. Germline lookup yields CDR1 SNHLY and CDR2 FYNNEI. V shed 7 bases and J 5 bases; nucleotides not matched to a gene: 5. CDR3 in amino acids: CASISTGNNEQFF. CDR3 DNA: TGTGCCAGCATCTCGACAGGGAACAATGAGCAGTTCTTC.

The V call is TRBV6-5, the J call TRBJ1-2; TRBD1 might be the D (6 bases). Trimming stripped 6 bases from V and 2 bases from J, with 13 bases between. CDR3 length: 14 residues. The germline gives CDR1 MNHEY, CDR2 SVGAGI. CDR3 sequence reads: CASRPMDRNYGYTF. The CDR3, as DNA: TGTGCCAGCAGGCCTATGGACAGAAACTATGGCTACACCTTC.

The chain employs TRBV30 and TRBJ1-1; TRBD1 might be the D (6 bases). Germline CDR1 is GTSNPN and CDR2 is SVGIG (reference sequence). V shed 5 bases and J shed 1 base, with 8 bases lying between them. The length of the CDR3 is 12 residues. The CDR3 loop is CAWGQTNTEAFF. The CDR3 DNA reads TGTGCCTGGGGACAGACGAACACTGAAGCTTTCTTT. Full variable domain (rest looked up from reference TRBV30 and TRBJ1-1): SQTIHQWPATLVQPVGSPLSLECTVEGTSNPNLYWYRQAAGRGLQLLFYSVGIGQISSEVPQNLSASRPQDRQFILSSKKLLLSDSGFYLCAWGQTNTEAFFGQGTRLTVV.

CDR3 DNA sequence: TGCGCCAGCAGCTTGGAAAAGCGGGAGTTGAATGAGCAGTTCTTC. Encoded protein: CASSLEKRELNEQFF. The chain links TRBV5-1 to TRBJ2-1, with TRBD2 matching over 8 bases. This CDR3 is built from 15 residues. V was clipped by 0 bases and J by 7 bases; unmatched bases: 6. Germline CDR1 is SGHRS and CDR2 is YFSETQ.

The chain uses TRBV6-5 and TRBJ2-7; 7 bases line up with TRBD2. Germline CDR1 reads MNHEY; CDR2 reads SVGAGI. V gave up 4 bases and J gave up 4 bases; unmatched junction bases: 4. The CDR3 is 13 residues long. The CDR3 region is CASSFGRLYEQYF. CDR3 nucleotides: TGTGCCAGCAGTTTCGGGAGGTTATACGAGCAGTACTTC.

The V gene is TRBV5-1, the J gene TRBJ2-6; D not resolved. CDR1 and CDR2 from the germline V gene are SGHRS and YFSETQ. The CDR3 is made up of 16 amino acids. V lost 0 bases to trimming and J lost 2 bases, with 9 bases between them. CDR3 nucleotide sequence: TGCGCCAGCAGCTTGGATCTTCAGGCTGGGGCCAACGTCCTGACTTTC. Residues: CASSLDLQAGANVLTF.

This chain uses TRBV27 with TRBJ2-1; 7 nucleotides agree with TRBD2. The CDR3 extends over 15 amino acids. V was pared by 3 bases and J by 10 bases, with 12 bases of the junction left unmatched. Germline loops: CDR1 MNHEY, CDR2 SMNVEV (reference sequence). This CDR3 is CASSLRLADLSEQFF. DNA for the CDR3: TGTGCCAGCAGTTTGCGGCTAGCGGACCTCTCGGAGCAGTTCTTC.

The CDR3 DNA is TGTGCCAGTAAGTTTCGGGGGGTGATGGAGCCCCAGCATTTT. It specifies CASKFRGVMEPQHF. The rearrangement links TRBV19 to TRBJ1-5; TRBD1 is a possible D gene (5 bases). The germline V gene has CDR1 LNHDA and CDR2 SQIVND (reference sequence). The germline V and J ends were trimmed by 7 bases and 8 bases, with 18 bases remaining between them. CDR3 length: 14 residues.

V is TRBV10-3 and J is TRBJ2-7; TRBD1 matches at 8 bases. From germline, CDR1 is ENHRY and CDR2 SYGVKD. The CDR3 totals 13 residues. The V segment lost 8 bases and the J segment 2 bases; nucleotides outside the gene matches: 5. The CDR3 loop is CAIGTGPPYEQYF. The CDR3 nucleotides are TGTGCCATCGGGACAGGACCTCCCTACGAGCAGTACTTC.

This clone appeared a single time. CDR3 in DNA: TGTGCCAGCAGCCAAGATGAGGCGGGCAGGGAGGATCAGCCCCAGCATTTT. Translating gives CASSQDEAGREDQPQHF. V gene TRBV4-2 combines with J gene TRBJ1-5, with D possibly matching TRBD1 (5 bases). Per the germline V gene, CDR1 is LGHNA and CDR2 is YNFKEQ. The CDR3 extends over 17 amino acids. V was shortened by 0 bases and J by 5 bases, with 17 bases between the two germline ends.

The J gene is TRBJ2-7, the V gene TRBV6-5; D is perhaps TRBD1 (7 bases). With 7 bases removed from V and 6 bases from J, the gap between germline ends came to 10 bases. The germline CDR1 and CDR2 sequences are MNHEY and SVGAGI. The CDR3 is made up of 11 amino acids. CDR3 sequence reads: CASTQGGEQYF. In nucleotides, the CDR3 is TGTGCCAGCACTCAGGGGGGCGAGCAGTACTTC.

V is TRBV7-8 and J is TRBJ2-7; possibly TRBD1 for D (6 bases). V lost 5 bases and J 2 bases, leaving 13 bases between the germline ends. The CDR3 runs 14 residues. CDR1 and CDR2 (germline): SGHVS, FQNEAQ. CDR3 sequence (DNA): TGTGCCAGCAGCATCACGACAGGCCCCTACGAGCAGTACTTC. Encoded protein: CASSITTGPYEQYF.

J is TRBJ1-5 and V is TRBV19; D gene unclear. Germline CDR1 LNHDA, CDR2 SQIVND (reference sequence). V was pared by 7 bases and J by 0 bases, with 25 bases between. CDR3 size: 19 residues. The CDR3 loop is CASTQPIGGDSYSNQPQHF. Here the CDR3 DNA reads TGTGCCAGTACCCAACCTATTGGAGGAGATTCTTATAGCAATCAGCCCCAGCATTTT. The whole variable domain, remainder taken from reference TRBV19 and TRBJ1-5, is DGGITQSPKYLFRKEGQNVTLSCEQNLNHDAMYWYRQDPGQGLRLIYYSQIVNDFQKGDIAEGYSVSREKKESFPLTVTSAQKNPTAFYLCASTQPIGGDSYSNQPQHFGDGTRLSIL.

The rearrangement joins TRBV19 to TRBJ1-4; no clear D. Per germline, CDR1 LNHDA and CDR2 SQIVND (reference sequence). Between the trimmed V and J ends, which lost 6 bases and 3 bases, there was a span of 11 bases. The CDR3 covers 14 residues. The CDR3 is CASSARVSNEKLFF. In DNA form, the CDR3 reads TGTGCCAGTAGCGCACGGGTCTCTAATGAAAAACTGTTTTTT.

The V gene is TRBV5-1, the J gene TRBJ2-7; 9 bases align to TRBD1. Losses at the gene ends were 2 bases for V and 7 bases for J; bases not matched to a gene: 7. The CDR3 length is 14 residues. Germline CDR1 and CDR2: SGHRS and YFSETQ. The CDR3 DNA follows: TGCGCCAGCAGCTTAAACAGACAGGGGGGAGAGCAGTACTTC. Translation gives CASSLNRQGGEQYF.

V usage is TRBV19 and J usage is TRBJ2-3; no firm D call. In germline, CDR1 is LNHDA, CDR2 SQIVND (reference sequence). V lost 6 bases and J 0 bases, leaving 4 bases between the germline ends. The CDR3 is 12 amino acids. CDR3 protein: CASSGSTDTQYF. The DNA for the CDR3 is TGTGCCAGTAGCGGTAGCACAGATACGCAGTATTTT.

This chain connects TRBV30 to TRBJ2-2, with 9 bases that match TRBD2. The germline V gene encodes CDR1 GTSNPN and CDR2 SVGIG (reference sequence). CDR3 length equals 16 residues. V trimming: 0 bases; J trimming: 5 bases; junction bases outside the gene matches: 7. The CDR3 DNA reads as TGTGCCTGGAGTGTGCTAGCGGGACAATGGACCGGGGAGCTGTTTTTT. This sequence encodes CAWSVLAGQWTGELFF.

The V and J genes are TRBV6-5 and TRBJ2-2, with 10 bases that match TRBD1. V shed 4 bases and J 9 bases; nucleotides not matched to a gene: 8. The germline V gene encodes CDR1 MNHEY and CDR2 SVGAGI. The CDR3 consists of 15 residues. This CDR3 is CASSSPDRGVRELFF. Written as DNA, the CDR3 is TGTGCCAGCAGTTCCCCGGACAGGGGGGTAAGGGAGCTGTTTTTT.